This T cell receptor beta chain is from a study of CD8 T cells in Susac syndrome (dated by TCRdb to about 2019). Background on the whole study: Whether CD8+ T cell activation and differentiation in Susac syndrome was antigen driven was tested using repertoire sequencing.

Broad study findings and their caveats: The TCR sequencing and HLA analysis was acknowledged to have included a relatively small number of individuals.

About this clonotype itself: Its cognate antigen has yet to be identified. Base qualities are not at hand, and no much larger clone is one base apart.

High-throughput TCR beta sequencing profiled peripheral blood CD8+ and CD4+ T cells from healthy donors, Susac syndrome patients and multiple sclerosis patients. The healthy donors served as controls matched for age and sex. Bulk CD8+ and CD4+ T cells were purified magnetically by negative isolation, whereas CD8+ TEMRA cells were enriched by FACS. Blood was drawn into EDTA tubes, processed within 24 hours, and PBMCs were isolated by density gradient centrifugation. PBMCs intended for TCR sequencing were frozen in liquid nitrogen and were later thawed in a 37 degrees C water bath. The sorted or isolated CD4+, CD8+ and CD8+ TEMRA cells had a purity of 90% or higher. Reading from cysteine to phenylalanine, the CDR3 counts 13 amino acids. CDR3 DNA is the only sequence kept; it has 39 bases, read in frame from the first base. V was cut back by 3 bases and J by 3 bases, leaving a gap of 10 bases between them. Sequences SGDLS (CDR1) and YYNGEE (CDR2) are obtained from the germline V gene.

RNA was extracted using the RNeasy kit, and 0.5 to 1 microgram was reverse transcribed with random hexamers. The immunoSEQ multiplex PCR assay, which covers 54 Vbeta and 13 Jbeta segments, was used to amplify TCR beta CDR3 regions. Bias from PCR amplification was corrected by using a synthetic template baseline for primer optimization and for computational correction. The published analysis was carried out like this. Only productive sequences were kept, with reads annotated to V, D and J genes according to IMGT and analyzed in immunoSEQ Analyzer. Clonality was calculated as one minus the Shannon entropy normalized by log2 of the number of productive unique sequences. For each patient and control, public and private clones were evaluated among the 100 most prevalent clones. Susac-specific clones were defined as absent from healthy and MS cohorts, 1052 published viral clones and other ImmuneACCESS disease sequences. TCRdb took the public reads, trimmed them with fastp at Q25, ran MiXCR for clone calling and kept in-frame beta chains. Records with the same CDR3 protein are collapsed into one entry carrying the most frequent genes and DNA. TCRdb, not the original authors, processed these V and J calls. This sample comprises around 130,000 distinct CDR3 sequences, around 96% of them detected only once. 0.12% of the sample is taken by the ten largest.

The chain uses TRBV9 and TRBJ2-7; TRBD1 could be the D gene, as 5 bases match. The receptor's source is a human donor in good health. Material for sequencing was CD4+ T cells from PBMCs. The CDR3 reads CASSGRTSYEQYF. In nucleotide form, the sequence is TGTGCCAGCAGCGGACGGACAAGCTACGAGCAGTACTTC.